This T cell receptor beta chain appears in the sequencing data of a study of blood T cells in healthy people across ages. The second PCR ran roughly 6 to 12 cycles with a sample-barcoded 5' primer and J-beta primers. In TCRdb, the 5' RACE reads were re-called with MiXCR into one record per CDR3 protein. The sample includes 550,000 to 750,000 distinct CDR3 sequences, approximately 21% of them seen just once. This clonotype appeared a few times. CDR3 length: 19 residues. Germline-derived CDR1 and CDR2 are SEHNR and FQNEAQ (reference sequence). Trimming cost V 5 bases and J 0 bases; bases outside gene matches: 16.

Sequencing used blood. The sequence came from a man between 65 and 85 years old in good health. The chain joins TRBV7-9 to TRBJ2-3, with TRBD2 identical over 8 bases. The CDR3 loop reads CASSPGVAGGPFSTDTQYF. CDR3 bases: TGTGCCAGCAGCCCAGGTGTGGCGGGAGGCCCCTTTAGCACAGATACGCAGTATTTT.